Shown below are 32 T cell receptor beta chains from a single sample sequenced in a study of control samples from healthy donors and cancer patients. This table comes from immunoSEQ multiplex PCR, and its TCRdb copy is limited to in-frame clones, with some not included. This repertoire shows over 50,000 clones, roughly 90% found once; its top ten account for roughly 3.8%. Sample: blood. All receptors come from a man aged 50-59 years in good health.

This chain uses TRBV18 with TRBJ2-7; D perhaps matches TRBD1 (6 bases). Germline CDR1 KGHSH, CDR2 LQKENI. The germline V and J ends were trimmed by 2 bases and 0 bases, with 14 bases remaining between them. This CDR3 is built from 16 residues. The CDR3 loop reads CASSPGIQGSSYEQYF. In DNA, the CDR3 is TGTGCCAGCTCACCAGGGATACAGGGTTCCTCCTACGAGCAGTACTTC.

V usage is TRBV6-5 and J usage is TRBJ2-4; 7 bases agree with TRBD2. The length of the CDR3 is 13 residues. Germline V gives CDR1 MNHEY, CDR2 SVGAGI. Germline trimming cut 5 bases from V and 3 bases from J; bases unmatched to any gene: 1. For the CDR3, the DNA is TGTGCCAGCAGTCCGGGGGGCAAAAACATTCAGTACTTC. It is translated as CASSPGGKNIQYF.

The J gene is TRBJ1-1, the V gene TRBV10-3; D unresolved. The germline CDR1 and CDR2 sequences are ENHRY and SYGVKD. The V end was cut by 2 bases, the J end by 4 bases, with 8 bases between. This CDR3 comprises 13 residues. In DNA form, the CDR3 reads TGTGCCATCAGTGAGGGAGCTGGCACTGAAGCTTTCTTT. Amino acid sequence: CAISEGAGTEAFF.

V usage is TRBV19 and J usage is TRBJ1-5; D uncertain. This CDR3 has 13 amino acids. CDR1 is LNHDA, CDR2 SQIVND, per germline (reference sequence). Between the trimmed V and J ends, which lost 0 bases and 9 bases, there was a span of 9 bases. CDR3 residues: CASSIEGKGPQHF. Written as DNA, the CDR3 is TGTGCCAGTAGTATAGAAGGCAAAGGGCCCCAGCATTTT.

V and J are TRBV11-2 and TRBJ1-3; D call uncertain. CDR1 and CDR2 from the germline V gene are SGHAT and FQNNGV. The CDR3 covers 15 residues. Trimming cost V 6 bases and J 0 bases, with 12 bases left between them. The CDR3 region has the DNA TGTGCCAGCAGTTTGCTCGGGGTCTCTGGAAACACCATATATTTT. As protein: CASSLLGVSGNTIYF.

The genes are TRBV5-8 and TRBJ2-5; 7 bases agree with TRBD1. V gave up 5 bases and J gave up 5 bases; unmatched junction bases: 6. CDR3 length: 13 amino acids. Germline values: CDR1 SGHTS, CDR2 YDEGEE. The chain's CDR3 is CASRGGWGETQYF. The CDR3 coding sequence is TGTGCCAGCAGAGGGGGCTGGGGGGAGACCCAGTACTTC.

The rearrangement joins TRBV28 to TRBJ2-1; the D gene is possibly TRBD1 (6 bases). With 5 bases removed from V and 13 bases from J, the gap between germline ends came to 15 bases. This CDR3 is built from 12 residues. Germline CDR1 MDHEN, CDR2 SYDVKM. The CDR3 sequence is CASSLPPRGQFF. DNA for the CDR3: TGTGCCAGCAGTCTACCCCCCAGGGGTCAGTTCTTC.

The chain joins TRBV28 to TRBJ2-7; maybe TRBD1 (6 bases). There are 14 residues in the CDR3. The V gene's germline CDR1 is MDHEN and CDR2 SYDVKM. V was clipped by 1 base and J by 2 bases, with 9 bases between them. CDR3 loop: CASSLLGTPYEQYF. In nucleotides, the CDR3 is TGTGCCAGCAGTTTATTAGGGACACCCTACGAGCAGTACTTC.

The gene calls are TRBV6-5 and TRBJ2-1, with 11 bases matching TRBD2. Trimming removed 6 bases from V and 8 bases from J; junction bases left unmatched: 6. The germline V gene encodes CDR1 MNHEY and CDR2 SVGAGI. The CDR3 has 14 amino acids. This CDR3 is CASRLAGERYEQFF. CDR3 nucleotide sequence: TGTGCCAGCAGACTAGCGGGGGAGCGGTATGAGCAGTTCTTC.

The CDR3 here is CASSTGTSGVDTQYF. The DNA of the CDR3 is TGTGCCAGCAGCACCGGGACTAGCGGAGTAGATACGCAGTATTTT. The chain uses TRBV7-9 and TRBJ2-3, with 11 bases lining up with TRBD2. The ends lost 5 bases at V and 5 bases at J; junction bases unmatched: 6. Germline V gene data show CDR1 as SEHNR and CDR2 as FQNEAQ (reference sequence). This CDR3 is built from 15 residues.

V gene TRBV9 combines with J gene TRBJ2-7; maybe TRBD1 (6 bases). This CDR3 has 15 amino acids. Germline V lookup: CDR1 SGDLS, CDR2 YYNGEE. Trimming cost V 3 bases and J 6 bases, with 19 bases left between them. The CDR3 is CASSALMGAGAEQYF. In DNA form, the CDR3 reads TGTGCCAGCAGCGCCCTCATGGGGGCAGGGGCCGAGCAGTACTTC.

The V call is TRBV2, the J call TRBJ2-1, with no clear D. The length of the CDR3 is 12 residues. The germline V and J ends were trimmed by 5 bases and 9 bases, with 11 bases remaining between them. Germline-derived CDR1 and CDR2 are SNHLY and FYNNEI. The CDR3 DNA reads TGTGCCAGCAGTCTTAGCCGCGGTGAGCAGTTCTTC. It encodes CASSLSRGEQFF.

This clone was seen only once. The CDR3 reads CASSLAGGTGELFF. The CDR3 coding sequence is TGTGCCAGCAGCTTGGCGGGAGGGACCGGGGAGCTGTTTTTT. The chain has TRBV7-2 and TRBJ2-2, with 9 nucleotides matching TRBD2. The CDR3 is 14 residues long. Germline V lookup: CDR1 SGHTA, CDR2 FQGNSA. V shed 3 bases and J 5 bases; nucleotides not matched to a gene: 1.

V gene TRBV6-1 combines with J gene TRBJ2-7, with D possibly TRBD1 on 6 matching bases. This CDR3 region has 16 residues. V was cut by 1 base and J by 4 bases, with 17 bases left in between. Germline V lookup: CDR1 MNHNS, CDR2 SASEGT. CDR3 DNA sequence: TGTGCCAGCAGTGAAGGGGTCTGGACAGCATCGTACGAGCAGTACTTC. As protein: CASSEGVWTASYEQYF.

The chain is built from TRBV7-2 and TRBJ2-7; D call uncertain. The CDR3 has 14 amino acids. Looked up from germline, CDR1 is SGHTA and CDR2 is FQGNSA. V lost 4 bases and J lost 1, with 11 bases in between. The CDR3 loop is CASSSRARSYEQYF. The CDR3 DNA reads TGTGCCAGCAGCTCCCGCGCTCGGTCCTACGAGCAGTACTTC.

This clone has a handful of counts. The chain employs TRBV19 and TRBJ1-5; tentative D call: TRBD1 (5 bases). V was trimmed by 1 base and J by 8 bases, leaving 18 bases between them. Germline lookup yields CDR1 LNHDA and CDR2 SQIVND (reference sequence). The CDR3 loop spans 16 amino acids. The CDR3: CASSIAGQGLKKPQHF. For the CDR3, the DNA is TGTGCCAGTAGTATAGCTGGGCAGGGACTCAAGAAGCCCCAGCATTTT. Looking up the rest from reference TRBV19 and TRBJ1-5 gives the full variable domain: DGGITQSPKYLFRKEGQNVTLSCEQNLNHDAMYWYRQDPGQGLRLIYYSQIVNDFQKGDIAEGYSVSREKKESFPLTVTSAQKNPTAFYLCASSIAGQGLKKPQHFGDGTRLSIL.

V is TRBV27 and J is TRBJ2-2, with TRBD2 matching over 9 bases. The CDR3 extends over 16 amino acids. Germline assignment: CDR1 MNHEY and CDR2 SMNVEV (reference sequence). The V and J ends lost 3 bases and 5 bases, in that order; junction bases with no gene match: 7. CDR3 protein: CASSFSLAGYTGELFF. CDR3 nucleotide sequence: TGTGCCAGCAGTTTCTCGCTAGCGGGGTATACCGGGGAGCTGTTTTTT.

CDR3 residues: CASSPLQETQYF. CDR3 DNA sequence: TGTGCCAGCAGCCCCCTACAAGAGACCCAGTACTTC. This sequence joins TRBV3-1 (or the pseudogene TRBV3-2) and TRBJ2-5; D remains unclear. This CDR3 is 12 amino acids long. V lost 4 bases to trimming and J lost 2 bases, with 5 bases between them. CDR1 is LGHDT and CDR2 is YNNKEL in the germline V gene (reference sequence).

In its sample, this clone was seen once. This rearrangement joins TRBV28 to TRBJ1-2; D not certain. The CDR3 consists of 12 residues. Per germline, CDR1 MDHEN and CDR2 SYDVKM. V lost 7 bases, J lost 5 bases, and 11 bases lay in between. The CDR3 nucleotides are TGTGCCAGCACCTCCCCTAGGTATGGCTACACCTTC. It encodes CASTSPRYGYTF.

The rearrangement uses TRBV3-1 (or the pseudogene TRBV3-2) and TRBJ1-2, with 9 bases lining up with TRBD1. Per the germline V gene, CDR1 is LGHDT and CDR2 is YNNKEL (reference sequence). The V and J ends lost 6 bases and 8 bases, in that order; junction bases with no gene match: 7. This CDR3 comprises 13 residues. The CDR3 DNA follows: TGTGCCAGCAGGACACAGGGGGCGCCCGGCTACACCTTC. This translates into CASRTQGAPGYTF.

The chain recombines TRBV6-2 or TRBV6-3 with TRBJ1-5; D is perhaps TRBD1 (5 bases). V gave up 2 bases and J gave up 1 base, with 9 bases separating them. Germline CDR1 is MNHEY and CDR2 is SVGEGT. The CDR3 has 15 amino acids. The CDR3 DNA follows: TGTGCCAGCAGTTACGGGTACAGGAGCAATCAGCCCCAGCATTTT. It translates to CASSYGYRSNQPQHF.

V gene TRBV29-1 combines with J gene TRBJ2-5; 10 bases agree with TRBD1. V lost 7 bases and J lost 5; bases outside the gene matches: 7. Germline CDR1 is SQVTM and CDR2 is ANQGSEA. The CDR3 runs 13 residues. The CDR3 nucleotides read TGCAGCGCGACGACAGGGGGCGGGGAGACCCAGTACTTC. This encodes CSATTGGGETQYF.

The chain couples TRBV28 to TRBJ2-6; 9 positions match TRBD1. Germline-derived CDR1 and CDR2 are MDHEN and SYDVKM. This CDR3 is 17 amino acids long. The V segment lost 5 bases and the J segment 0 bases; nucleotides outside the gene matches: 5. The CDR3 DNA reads TGTGCCAGCAGTCCGGACAGGGGTCTCTCTGGGGCCAACGTCCTGACTTTC. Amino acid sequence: CASSPDRGLSGANVLTF.

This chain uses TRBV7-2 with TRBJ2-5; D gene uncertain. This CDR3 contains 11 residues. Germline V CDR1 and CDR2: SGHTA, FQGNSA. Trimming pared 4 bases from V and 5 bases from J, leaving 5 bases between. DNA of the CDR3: TGTGCCAGCAGCTCAAAGGAGACCCAGTACTTC. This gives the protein CASSSKETQYF.

The CDR3 protein is CASSIGARTGATYEQYF. CDR3 nucleotides: TGTGCCAGTAGTATAGGGGCCCGGACAGGGGCTACCTACGAGCAGTACTTC. The gene calls are TRBV19 and TRBJ2-7; TRBD1 agrees at 9 bases. The germline V gene encodes CDR1 LNHDA and CDR2 SQIVND (reference sequence). J was trimmed by 2 bases and V by 1 base; bases with no gene match: 9. The CDR3 has 17 amino acids.

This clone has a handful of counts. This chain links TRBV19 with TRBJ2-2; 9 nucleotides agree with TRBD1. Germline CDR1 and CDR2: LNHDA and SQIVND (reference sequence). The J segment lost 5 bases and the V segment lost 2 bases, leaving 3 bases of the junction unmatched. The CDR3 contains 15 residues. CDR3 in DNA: TGTGCCAGTAGTATAACAGGGGGCTGGACCGGGGAGCTGTTTTTT. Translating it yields CASSITGGWTGELFF.

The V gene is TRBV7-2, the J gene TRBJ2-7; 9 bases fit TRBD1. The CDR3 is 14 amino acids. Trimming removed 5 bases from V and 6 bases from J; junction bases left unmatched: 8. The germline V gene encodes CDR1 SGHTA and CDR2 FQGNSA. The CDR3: CASSAGQGRVEQYF. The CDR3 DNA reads TGTGCCAGCAGCGCCGGACAGGGGCGGGTCGAGCAGTACTTC.

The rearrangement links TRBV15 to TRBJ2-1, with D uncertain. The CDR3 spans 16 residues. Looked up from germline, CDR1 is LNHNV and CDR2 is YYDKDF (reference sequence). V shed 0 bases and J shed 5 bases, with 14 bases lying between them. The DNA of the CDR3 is TGTGCCACCAGCAGAGACAGGAGATTCCCGCACAATGAGCAGTTCTTC. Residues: CATSRDRRFPHNEQFF.

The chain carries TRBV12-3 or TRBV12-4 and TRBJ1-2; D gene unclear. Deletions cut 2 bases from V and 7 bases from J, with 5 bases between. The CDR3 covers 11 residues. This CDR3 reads CASSLLGGYTF. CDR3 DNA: TGTGCCAGCAGTTTATTGGGTGGCTACACCTTC.

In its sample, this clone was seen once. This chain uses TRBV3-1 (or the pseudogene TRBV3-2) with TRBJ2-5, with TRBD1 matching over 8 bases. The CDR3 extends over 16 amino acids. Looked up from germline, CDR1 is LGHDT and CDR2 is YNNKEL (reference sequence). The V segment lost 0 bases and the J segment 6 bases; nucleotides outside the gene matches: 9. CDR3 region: CASSQEGGQGGKTQYF. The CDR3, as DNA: TGTGCCAGCAGCCAAGAAGGAGGACAGGGAGGAAAGACCCAGTACTTC.

Here the CDR3 DNA reads TGCAGTGCTAGTTCTAGCGGGAAATACGAGCAGTACTTC. Translation gives CSASSSGKYEQYF. The V gene is TRBV20-1, the J gene TRBJ2-7; 9 bases fit TRBD2. CDR1 and CDR2 from the germline V gene are DFQATT and SNEGSKA (reference sequence). The CDR3 runs to 13 residues. With V trimmed by 3 bases and J by 4 bases, 4 bases remained unmatched.

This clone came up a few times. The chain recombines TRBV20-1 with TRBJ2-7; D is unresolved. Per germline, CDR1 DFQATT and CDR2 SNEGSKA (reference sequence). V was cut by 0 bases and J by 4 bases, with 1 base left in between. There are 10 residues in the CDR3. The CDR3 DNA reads TGCAGTGCTAGAGATTACGAGCAGTACTTC. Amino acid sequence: CSARDYEQYF.